Included here is one TCR beta chain sequence, with context. Its antigen is unidentified. This specimen comes from a study of OX40 agonist ivuxolimab in advanced cancers. Study overall: Given to patients was ivuxolimab, an agonistic anti-OX40 (CD134) antibody.

The protocol was immunoSEQ multiplex PCR, while the TCRdb copy is restricted to in-frame clones and leaves out a portion. The sample contains 70,000 or so clones, around 87% of which appear only once. Study findings and constraints: At 0.1 to 3.0 mg/kg and by week 6, clonal expansion occurred in CD4+ and CD8+ blood T cells. Averaging showed that CD8+ T cells had more expanded clones than CD4+ did.

V lost 0 bases, J lost 3 bases, and 11 bases stayed unmatched. The CDR3 has 19 amino acids. Germline V gives CDR1 ENHRY, CDR2 SYGVKD. Here the sequenced sample was CD4+ or CD8+ T cells sorted from blood, taken in a trial of the OX40 agonist ivuxolimab. This rearrangement joins TRBV10-3 to TRBJ2-2; TRBD2 agrees at 9 bases. The receptor's source is an adult with an advanced solid tumor such as melanoma, head and neck, liver or kidney cancer. For the CDR3, the DNA is TGTGCCATCAGTGAGTCTCCAGGGGTAGCGGGAGAATACACCGGGGAGCTGTTTTTT. This translates into CAISESPGVAGEYTGELFF.